This T cell receptor (beta chain) was profiled in a study of T cell repertoires in cytomegalovirus infection. Study in general: Recently identified HLA-C-restricted CMV epitopes were used, and well-studied HLA-B-restricted CMV epitopes were used as well. General study points: HLA-C-restricted CMV clonotypes gave the most frequent clonotype in two of eight donors.

The CDR3 extends over 15 amino acids. Germline lookup yields CDR1 SGHRS and CDR2 YFSETQ. With V trimmed by 4 bases and J by 7 bases, 11 bases remained unmatched. TCRdb analysed the reads with MiXCR anew, one entry per CDR3 protein. There are about 890,000 distinct CDR3 sequences in the sample; about a third occur only once, and roughly 13% lies in the top ten. Notes on this clonotype: Its antigen is not identified.

This chain links TRBV5-1 with TRBJ1-1, with 9 nucleotides matching TRBD1. The source was cultured CD8+ T cells from PBMCs, collected from culture after CMV antigen stimulation. This clonotype was obtained from a human donor in good health (CMV status not recorded). Some clones in this sample may be carry-over from other donors' samples. The CDR3, as DNA: TGCGCCAGCAGCAGGAGGGACAGGGATTTGTTTGAAGCTTTCTTT. Encoded protein: CASSRRDRDLFEAFF.